One T cell receptor beta chain is described in this entry. These data belong to a study of cytomegalovirus exposure and HLA in healthy donors. A multiplex PCR was run with 60 Vbeta primers and 13 Jbeta primers. Method: immunoSEQ multiplex PCR; TCRdb's copy keeps in-frame clones and lacks some. The profile covers tens of thousands of clones, with about 80% appearing a single time and 2.5% to 3.5% taken by the ten largest. Specimen: PBMCs. The clonotype comes from a man aged 45-65 years in good health and CMV-seropositive.

The CDR3 protein is CASRTVLSYNEQFF. The CDR3 nucleotides are TGTGCCAGCAGGACTGTCCTTTCCTACAATGAGCAGTTCTTC. The rearrangement links TRBV6-5 to TRBJ2-1; D not resolved. Trimming cost V 6 bases and J 1 base, with 10 bases left between them. Germline V gene data show CDR1 as MNHEY and CDR2 as SVGAGI. This CDR3 has 14 amino acids.